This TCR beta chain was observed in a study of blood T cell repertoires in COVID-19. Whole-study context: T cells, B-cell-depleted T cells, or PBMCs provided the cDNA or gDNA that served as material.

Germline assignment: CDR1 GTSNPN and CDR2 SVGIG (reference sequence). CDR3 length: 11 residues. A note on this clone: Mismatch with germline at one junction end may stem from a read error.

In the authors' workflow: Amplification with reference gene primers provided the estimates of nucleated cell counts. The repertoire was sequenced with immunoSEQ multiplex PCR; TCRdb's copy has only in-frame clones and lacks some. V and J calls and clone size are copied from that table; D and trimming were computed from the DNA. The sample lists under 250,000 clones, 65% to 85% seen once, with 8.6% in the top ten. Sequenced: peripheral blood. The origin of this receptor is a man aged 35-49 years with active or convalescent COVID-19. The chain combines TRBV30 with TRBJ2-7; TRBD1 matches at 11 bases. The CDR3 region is CACQRTGGINF. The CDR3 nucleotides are TGTGCCTGCCAGAGGACAGGGGGCATTAACTTC.